This entry concerns a single TCR beta chain. Per the germline V gene, CDR1 is SGHRS and CDR2 is YFSETQ. The CDR3 sequence is 15 residues long. The ends lost 5 bases at V and 9 bases at J; junction bases unmatched: 14. The data are from a study of cytomegalovirus exposure and HLA in healthy donors. The PCR ran on 60 Vbeta and 13 Jbeta primers. Sequenced by immunoSEQ multiplex PCR; TCRdb stores in-frame clones only, minus some. The repertoire consists of 250,000 to 350,000 clones, with 86% occurring once and the leading ten covering 3% to 4%. The clonotype comes from a man between 35 and 55 years old in good health and CMV-seropositive. The rearrangement uses TRBV5-1 and TRBJ2-1; 7 bases are shared with TRBD2. Sequenced sample: PBMCs. The CDR3 is CASRPGLTSRGEQFF. CDR3 sequence (DNA): TGCGCCAGCAGGCCGGGTTTGACTAGCCGGGGTGAGCAGTTCTTC.